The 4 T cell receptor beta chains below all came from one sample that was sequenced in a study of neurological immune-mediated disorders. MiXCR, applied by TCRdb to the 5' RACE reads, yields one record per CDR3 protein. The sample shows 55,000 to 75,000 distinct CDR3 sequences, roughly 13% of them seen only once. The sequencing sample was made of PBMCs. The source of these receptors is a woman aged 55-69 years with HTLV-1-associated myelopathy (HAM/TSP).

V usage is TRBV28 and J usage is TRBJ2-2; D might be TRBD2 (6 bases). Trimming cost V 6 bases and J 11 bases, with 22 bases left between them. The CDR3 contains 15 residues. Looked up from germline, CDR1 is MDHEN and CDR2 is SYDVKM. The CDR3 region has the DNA TGTGCCAGCAGCCCTGGGACTGGGCGTTTCGGAGAGCTGTTTTTT. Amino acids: CASSPGTGRFGELFF.

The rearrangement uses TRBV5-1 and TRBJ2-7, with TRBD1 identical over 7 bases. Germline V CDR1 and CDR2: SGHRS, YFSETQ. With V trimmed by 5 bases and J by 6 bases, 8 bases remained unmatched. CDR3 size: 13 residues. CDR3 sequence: CASSLDRVGEQYF. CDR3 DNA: TGCGCCAGCAGTCTCGACAGGGTGGGCGAGCAGTACTTC.

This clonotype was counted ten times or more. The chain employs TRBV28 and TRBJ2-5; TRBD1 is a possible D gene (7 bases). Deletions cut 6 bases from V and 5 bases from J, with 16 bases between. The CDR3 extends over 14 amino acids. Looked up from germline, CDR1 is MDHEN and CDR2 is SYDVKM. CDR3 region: CASSRLAGGETQYF. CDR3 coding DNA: TGTGCCAGCAGCCGACTCGCAGGGGGGGAGACCCAGTACTTC. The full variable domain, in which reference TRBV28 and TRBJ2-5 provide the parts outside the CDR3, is DVKVTQSSRYLVKRTGEKVFLECVQDMDHENMFWYRQDPGLGLRLIYFSYDVKMKEKGDIPEGYSVSREKKERFSLILESASTNQTSMYLCASSRLAGGETQYFGPGTRLLVL.

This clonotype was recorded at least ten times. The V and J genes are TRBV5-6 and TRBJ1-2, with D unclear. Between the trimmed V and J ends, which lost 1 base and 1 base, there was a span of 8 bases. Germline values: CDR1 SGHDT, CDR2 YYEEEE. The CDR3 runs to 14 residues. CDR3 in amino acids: CASSLKGINYGYTF. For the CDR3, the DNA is TGTGCCAGCAGCTTGAAAGGGATTAACTATGGCTACACCTTC.